These 23 T cell receptor beta chains came from one sample sequenced in a study of T cell changes during pregnancy in multiple sclerosis. Sequenced by immunoSEQ multiplex PCR; TCRdb stores in-frame clones only, minus some. The table has 45,000 to 75,000 clones, 80% to 95% seen once. Sequencing was performed on peripheral blood, taken in the first trimester of pregnancy. Receptors originate from a female donor with multiple sclerosis, enrolled in a pregnancy study.

This clone was observed a single time. The V call is TRBV15, the J call TRBJ2-7, with D unresolved. Germline V gives CDR1 LNHNV, CDR2 YYDKDF (reference sequence). Trimming removed 0 bases from V and 2 bases from J, with 5 bases in between. The CDR3 is 13 amino acids. CDR3 amino acids: CATSRDRPYEQYF. CDR3 DNA: TGTGCCACCAGCAGAGATCGTCCCTACGAGCAGTACTTC.

A single count supports this clone. The V and J genes are TRBV4-3 and TRBJ2-7, with D maybe TRBD2 (5 bases). Germline assignment: CDR1 LGHNA and CDR2 YSLEER. With 0 bases removed from V and 5 bases from J, the gap between germline ends came to 14 bases. The CDR3 has 15 amino acids. CDR3 sequence (DNA): TGCGCCAGCAGCCAAGACGGGTCGACGGGGAACGAGCAGTACTTC. Residues: CASSQDGSTGNEQYF.

This clone was picked up a small number of times. V and J are TRBV11-1 and TRBJ2-1; D is uncertain. V lost 3 bases, J lost 8 bases, and 8 bases lay in between. CDR1 SGHAT and CDR2 FQDESV come from the germline V gene (reference sequence). The CDR3 spans 12 residues. DNA for the CDR3: TGTGCCAGCAGCTTTAACACCCATGAGCAGTTCTTC. This gives the protein CASSFNTHEQFF.

The chain joins TRBV7-9 to TRBJ2-2; maybe TRBD1 (6 bases). Trimming cost V 6 bases and J 6 bases, with 8 bases left between them. The germline V gene encodes CDR1 SEHNR and CDR2 FQNEAQ (reference sequence). CDR3 size: 12 residues. CDR3 loop: CASRGAAGELFF. CDR3 DNA sequence: TGTGCCAGCAGGGGGGCCGCCGGGGAGCTGTTTTTT.

Written as DNA, the CDR3 is TGTGCCAGCAGACCATCAGGGACAGGGCGCACAGATACGCAGTATTTT. It yields the protein CASRPSGTGRTDTQYF. This rearrangement joins TRBV27 to TRBJ2-3, with 9 bases matching TRBD1. J was trimmed by 1 base and V by 6 bases; bases with no gene match: 8. The CDR3 consists of 16 residues. The germline CDR1 and CDR2 sequences are MNHEY and SMNVEV (reference sequence).

V gene TRBV5-4 combines with J gene TRBJ1-5; D remains unclear. Per germline, CDR1 SGHNT and CDR2 YYREEE (reference sequence). V was trimmed by 0 bases and J by 4 bases, leaving 8 bases between them. The CDR3 extends over 14 amino acids. The CDR3 here is CASSLAPTNQPQHF. In nucleotides, the CDR3 is TGTGCCAGCAGCTTGGCCCCAACAAATCAGCCCCAGCATTTT.

The rearrangement uses TRBV4-1 and TRBJ1-3, with D unresolved. V was trimmed by 0 bases and J by 0 bases, leaving 12 bases between them. This CDR3 region has 17 residues. CDR1 is MGHRA and CDR2 is YSYEKL in the germline V gene. The CDR3 nucleotides are TGCGCCAGCAGCCAAGAGGGAGGGTTAAGCTCTGGAAACACCATATATTTT. This gives the protein CASSQEGGLSSGNTIYF.

The chain uses TRBV27 and TRBJ2-1, with TRBD1 matching over 7 bases. The CDR3 totals 18 residues. V lost 3 bases, J lost 5 bases, and 16 bases stayed unmatched. CDR1 and CDR2 from the germline V gene are MNHEY and SMNVEV (reference sequence). As DNA, the CDR3 is TGTGCCAGCAGTTTTTACCCTCCCCGGGACAGACCCAACAATGAGCAGTTCTTC. It specifies CASSFYPPRDRPNNEQFF.

V is TRBV19 and J is TRBJ1-5; 8 nucleotides align to TRBD1. The CDR3 is made up of 16 amino acids. Germline trimming cut 5 bases from V and 3 bases from J; bases unmatched to any gene: 9. Germline CDR1 reads LNHDA; CDR2 reads SQIVND (reference sequence). CDR3 coding DNA: TGTGCCAGTAGTGGAACAGGGGGGACGAACAATCAGCCCCAGCATTTT. This codes for CASSGTGGTNNQPQHF.

This clone was recorded many times. V is TRBV6-4 and J is TRBJ2-3, with 12 bases that match TRBD2. V lost 0 bases to trimming and J lost 5 bases; unmatched junction nucleotides: 0. Germline CDR1 and CDR2: MRHNA and SNTAGT. The CDR3 covers 15 residues. The CDR3, as DNA: TGTGCCAGCAGTGACTCGACTAGCGGGGGAGATACGCAGTATTTT. This codes for CASSDSTSGGDTQYF.

The V gene is TRBV9, the J gene TRBJ2-5, with 15 bases that match TRBD2. V dropped 4 bases and J dropped 4; count of bases not matched to a gene: 11. The length of the CDR3 is 18 residues. The germline V gene has CDR1 SGDLS and CDR2 YYNGEE. DNA of the CDR3: TGTGCCAGCAGCTTAGGACTAGCGGGGGGGCGGTCTGTAGAGACCCAGTACTTC. Its protein is CASSLGLAGGRSVETQYF.

This chain joins TRBV7-8 and TRBJ1-1, with D perhaps TRBD1 (6 bases). Trimming left V 3 bases short and J 5 bases short, with 13 bases between. The CDR3 covers 14 residues. The germline V gene encodes CDR1 SGHVS and CDR2 FQNEAQ. The CDR3 nucleotides are TGTGCCAGCAGCTTTGCAGGGGAGAGGACTGAAGCTTTCTTT. Its translation: CASSFAGERTEAFF.

The gene calls are TRBV25-1 and TRBJ2-7; the match to TRBD2 covers 11 bases. The junction had 4 bases not matched to a gene; V was cut back by 5 bases and J by 4 bases. CDR1 MGHDK and CDR2 SYGVNS come from the germline V gene. The CDR3 is made up of 14 amino acids. CDR3 in DNA: TGTGCCAGCAGTATGACTAGCGGGAAGTACGAGCAGTACTTC. This encodes CASSMTSGKYEQYF.

The chain links TRBV21-1 to TRBJ1-4; TRBD1 is taken as the D call from the table, unchecked against the DNA. TRBV21-1 is shown as a pseudogene. The CDR3 totals 15 residues. Here the CDR3 reads CASRSPGQHNEKLFF. DNA for the CDR3: TGTGCCAGCAGGAGCCCGGGACAGCACAATGAAAAACTGTTTTTT.

V and J are TRBV19 and TRBJ2-5, with a tentative D call TRBD1 (5 bases). Gene TRBJ2-7 matches the end of the DNA better, so the J call may be wrong. Germline V gene data show CDR1 as LNHDA and CDR2 as SQIVND (reference sequence). The CDR3 covers 15 residues. The CDR3 region is CASSIVPRAAGEQYF. DNA of the CDR3: TGTGCCAGTAGTATTGTCCCCAGGGCAGCAGGCGAGCAGTACTTC.

J is TRBJ1-2 and V is TRBV10-3; D may be TRBD1 (5 bases). V dropped 3 bases and J dropped 4 bases, with 12 bases sitting between them. The CDR3 runs to 14 residues. Germline lookup yields CDR1 ENHRY and CDR2 SYGVKD. CDR3 in amino acids: CAISDQVGGYGYTF. The CDR3, as DNA: TGTGCCATCAGTGACCAGGTGGGGGGCTATGGCTACACCTTC.

The J gene is TRBJ1-3, the V gene TRBV2; perhaps TRBD1 as D (5 bases). CDR1 and CDR2 from the germline V gene are SNHLY and FYNNEI. The germline V and J ends were trimmed by 8 bases and 0 bases, with 14 bases remaining between them. The CDR3 has 15 amino acids. This chain's CDR3 is CASRQILNSGNTIYF. Written as DNA, the CDR3 is TGTGCCAGCCGACAGATCCTTAACTCTGGAAACACCATATATTTT.

CDR3 in amino acids: CASSGRGAGDTDTQYF. CDR3 in DNA: TGTGCCAGCAGTGGACGGGGGGCCGGGGACACAGATACGCAGTATTTT. This rearrangement joins TRBV2 to TRBJ2-3; D may be TRBD2 (7 bases). Germline V gene lookup returns CDR1 SNHLY and CDR2 FYNNEI. V lost 4 bases, J lost 2 bases, and 16 bases lay in between. The CDR3 length is 16 residues.

In its sample, this clone was seen once. This chain connects TRBV9 to TRBJ2-1; 8 bases are shared with TRBD1. The CDR3 has 13 amino acids. V dropped 4 bases and J dropped 8; count of bases not matched to a gene: 5. In germline, CDR1 is SGDLS, CDR2 YYNGEE. The CDR3 nucleotides read TGTGCCAGCAGCTGGACAGGGAGCGATGAGCAGTTCTTC. This encodes CASSWTGSDEQFF.

This CDR3 is CATGWGRGNSYNEQFF. The CDR3 nucleotides are TGTGCCACCGGGTGGGGGCGAGGTAACTCCTACAATGAGCAGTTCTTC. This chain links TRBV19 with TRBJ2-1, with TRBD1 as a possible D gene (6 bases). The CDR3 consists of 16 residues. Germline loops: CDR1 LNHDA, CDR2 SQIVND (reference sequence). V shed 10 bases and J shed 0 bases, with 19 bases lying between them.

CDR3: CASSQDQGSYGYTF. CDR3 nucleotide sequence: TGCGCCAGCAGCCAAGATCAGGGTTCCTATGGCTACACCTTC. The genes are TRBV4-3 and TRBJ1-2; a possible D gene is TRBD1 (5 bases). V was shortened by 0 bases and J by 4 bases, with 9 bases between the two germline ends. There are 14 residues in the CDR3. Germline V gene sequence: CDR1 LGHNA, CDR2 YSLEER.

V usage is TRBV7-2 and J usage is TRBJ1-1, with TRBD1 matching 8 bases. Germline V lookup: CDR1 SGHTA, CDR2 FQGNSA. CDR3 size: 12 residues. With 5 bases clipped from V and 4 bases from J, the junction kept 0 bases outside the gene matches. Here the CDR3 DNA reads TGTGCCAGCAGCACAGGGGGCACTGAAGCTTTCTTT. It specifies CASSTGGTEAFF.

This chain links TRBV7-9 with TRBJ1-5; no clear D. The CDR3 length is 17 residues. V gave up 6 bases and J gave up 1 base, with 19 bases separating them. Germline V gene lookup returns CDR1 SEHNR and CDR2 FQNEAQ (reference sequence). Here the CDR3 reads CASSPSSGEGSNQPQHF. CDR3 DNA: TGTGCCAGCAGTCCGAGTTCCGGGGAGGGAAGCAATCAGCCCCAGCATTTT.